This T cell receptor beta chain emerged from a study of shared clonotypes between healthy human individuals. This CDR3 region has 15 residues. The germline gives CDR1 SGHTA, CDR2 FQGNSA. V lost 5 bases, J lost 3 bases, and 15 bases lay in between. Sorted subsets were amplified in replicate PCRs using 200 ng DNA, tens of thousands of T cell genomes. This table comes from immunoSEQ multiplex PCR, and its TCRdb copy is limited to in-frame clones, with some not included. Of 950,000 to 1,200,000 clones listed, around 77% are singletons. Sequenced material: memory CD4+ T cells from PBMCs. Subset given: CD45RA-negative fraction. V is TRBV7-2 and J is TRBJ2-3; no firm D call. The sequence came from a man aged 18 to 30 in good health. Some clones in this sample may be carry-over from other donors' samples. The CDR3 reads CASSVASKWTDTQYF. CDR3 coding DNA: TGTGCCAGCAGCGTGGCATCGAAGTGGACAGATACGCAGTATTTT.